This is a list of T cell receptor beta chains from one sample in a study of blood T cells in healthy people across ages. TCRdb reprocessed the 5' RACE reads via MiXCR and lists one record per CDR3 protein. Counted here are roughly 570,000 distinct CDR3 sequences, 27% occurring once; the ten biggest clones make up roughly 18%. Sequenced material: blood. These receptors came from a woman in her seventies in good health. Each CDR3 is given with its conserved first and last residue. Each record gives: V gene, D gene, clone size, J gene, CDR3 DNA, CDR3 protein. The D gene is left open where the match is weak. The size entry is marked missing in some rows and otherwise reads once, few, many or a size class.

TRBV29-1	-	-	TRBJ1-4	TGCAGCGTTCCCGGGCCGGGAAATGAAAAACTGTTTTTT	CSVPGPGNEKLFF
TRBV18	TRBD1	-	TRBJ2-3	TGTGCCGTCAGCCAGGGGGATGGCGATACGCAGTATTTT	CAVSQGDGDTQYF
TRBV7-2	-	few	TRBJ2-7	TGTGCCAGCAGCTTAGAAATGCCCCCCTTAGCCTACGAGCAGTACTTC	CASSLEMPPLAYEQYF
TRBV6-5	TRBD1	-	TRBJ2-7	TGTGCCAGCAGAAACAGGGGAGACTACGAGCAGTACTTC	CASRNRGDYEQYF
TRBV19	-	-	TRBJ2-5	TGTGCCAGTAGTATAAGAGGGGGCCAAGAGACCCAGTACTTC	CASSIRGGQETQYF
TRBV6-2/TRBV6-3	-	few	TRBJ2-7	TGTGCCAGCAGTTACTCGTCTGGCTTCAGGCACGAGCAGTACTTC	CASSYSSGFRHEQYF
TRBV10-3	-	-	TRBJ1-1	TGTGCCATCAGTGATATGAGGGCTGAAGCTTTCTTT	CAISDMRAEAFF
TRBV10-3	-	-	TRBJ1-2	TGTGCCATCAATTTTTCAGACTCCTATGGCTACACCTTC	CAINFSDSYGYTF
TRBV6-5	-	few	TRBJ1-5	TGTGCCAGCAGTTACGATCACCCCGGACTAACTAATCGGCCCCAGCATTTT	CASSYDHPGLTNRPQHF
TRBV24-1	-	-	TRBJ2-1	TGTGCCACCAGTGCCCAGTACAATGAGCAGTTCTTC	CATSAQYNEQFF
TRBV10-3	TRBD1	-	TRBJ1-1	TGTGCCATCAGTGAGTCAGTGGACAGGTCCAACACTGAAGCTTTCTTT	CAISESVDRSNTEAFF
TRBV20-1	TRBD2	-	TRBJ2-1	TGCAGTGCTAGAGATCCCTCGCTAACTAGCGTACCCTACAATGAGCAGTTCTTC	CSARDPSLTSVPYNEQFF
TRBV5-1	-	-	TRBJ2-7	TGCGCCAGCAGCTTCGGGGCAGGGCACTACGAGCAGTACTTC	CASSFGAGHYEQYF
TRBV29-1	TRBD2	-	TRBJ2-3	TGCAGCGCTGTAGCGGGGGGGAGGAGAGATACGCAGTATTTT	CSAVAGGRRDTQYF
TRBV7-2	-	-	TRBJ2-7	TGTGCCAGCAGTCCACAACTAGCCTACGAGCAGTACTTC	CASSPQLAYEQYF
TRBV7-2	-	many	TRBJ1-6	TGTGCCAGCAGTTCGGGTAGCTCCTATAATTCACCCCTCCACTTT	CASSSGSSYNSPLHF
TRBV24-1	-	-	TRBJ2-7	TGTGCCACCAGTGGGATCAATGACGGCTCCTACGAGCAGTACTTC	CATSGINDGSYEQYF
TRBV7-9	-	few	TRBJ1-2	TGTGCCAGCAGCCTCGGGGAGGGACGAGGCTACGCCTTC	CASSLGEGRGYAF
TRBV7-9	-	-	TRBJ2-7	TGTGCCAGCAGCGCCTCCGGGGGTCCCTACGAGCAGTACTTC	CASSASGGPYEQYF
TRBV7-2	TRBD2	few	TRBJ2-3	TGTGCCAGCAGCTTTGGGACTAGCGGGGTCGTTACAGATACGCAGTATTTT	CASSFGTSGVVTDTQYF
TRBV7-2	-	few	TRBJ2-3	TGTGCCAGCACCTGGAAGGCGACAGATACGCAGTATTTT	CASTWKATDTQYF
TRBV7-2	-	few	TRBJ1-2	TGTGCCAGCAGCTTAAGGGGAGACGGGGGCTACACCTTC	CASSLRGDGGYTF
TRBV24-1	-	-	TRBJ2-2	TGTGCCACCACAGGGCTGGGCACCGGGGAGCTGTTTTTT	CATTGLGTGELFF
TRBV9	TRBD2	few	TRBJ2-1	TGTGCAACATCCCGAGCGGGGGGCCAGAATGAGCAGTTCTTC	CATSRAGGQNEQFF
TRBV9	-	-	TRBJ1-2	TGTGCCAGCAGCACGCTGGGGGCGCATGGCTACACCTTC	CASSTLGAHGYTF
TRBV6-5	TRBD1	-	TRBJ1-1	TGTGCCAGCAGTTTTTCTCCAAGACAGGGCACTGAAGCTTTCTTT	CASSFSPRQGTEAFF
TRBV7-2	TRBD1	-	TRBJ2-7	TGTGCCAGCAGCTTTAGACAGGGGAGCTCCTACGAGCAGTACTTC	CASSFRQGSSYEQYF
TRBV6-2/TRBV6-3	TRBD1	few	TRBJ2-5	TGTGCCAGCACCCAGATAGGACAGGGGGGAGAAGTGACCCAGTACTTC	CASTQIGQGGEVTQYF
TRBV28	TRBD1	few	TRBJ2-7	TGTGCCATCCACGGGACAGGGGGCTCCTACGAGCAGTACTTC	CAIHGTGGSYEQYF
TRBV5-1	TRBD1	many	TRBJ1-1	TGCGCCAGCAGCTGGGACAGGGGGAACACTGAAGCTTTCTTT	CASSWDRGNTEAFF